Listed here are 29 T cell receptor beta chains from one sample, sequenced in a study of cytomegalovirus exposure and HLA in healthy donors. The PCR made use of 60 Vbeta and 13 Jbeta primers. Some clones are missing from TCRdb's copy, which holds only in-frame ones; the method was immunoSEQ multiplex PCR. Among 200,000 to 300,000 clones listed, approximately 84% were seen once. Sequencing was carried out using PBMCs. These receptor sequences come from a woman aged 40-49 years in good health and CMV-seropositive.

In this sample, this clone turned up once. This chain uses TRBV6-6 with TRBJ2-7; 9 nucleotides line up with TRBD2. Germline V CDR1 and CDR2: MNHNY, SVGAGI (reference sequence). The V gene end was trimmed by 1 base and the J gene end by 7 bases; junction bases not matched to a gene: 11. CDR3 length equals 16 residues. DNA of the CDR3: TGTGCCAGCAGTTACTGGATTAGCGGGAGAGCGAGAGAGCAGTACTTC. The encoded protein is CASSYWISGRAREQYF.

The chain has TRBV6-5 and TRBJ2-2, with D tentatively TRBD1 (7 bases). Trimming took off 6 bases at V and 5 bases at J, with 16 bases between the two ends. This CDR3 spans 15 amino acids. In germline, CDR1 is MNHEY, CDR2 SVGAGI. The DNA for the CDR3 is TGTGCCAGCAGCCCTCCGACAGGGAGGACCGGGGAGCTGTTTTTT. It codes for CASSPPTGRTGELFF.

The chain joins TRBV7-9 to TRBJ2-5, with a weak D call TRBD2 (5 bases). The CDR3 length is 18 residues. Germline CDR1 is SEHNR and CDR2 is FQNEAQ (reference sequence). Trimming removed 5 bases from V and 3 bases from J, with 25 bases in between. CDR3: CASSAPFALASLEETQYF. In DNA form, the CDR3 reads TGTGCCAGCAGCGCCCCTTTCGCCTTGGCTAGCCTCGAAGAGACCCAGTACTTC.

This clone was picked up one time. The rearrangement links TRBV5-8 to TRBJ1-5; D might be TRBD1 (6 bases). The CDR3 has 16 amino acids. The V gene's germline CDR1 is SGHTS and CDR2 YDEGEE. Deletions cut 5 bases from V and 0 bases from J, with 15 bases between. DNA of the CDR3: TGTGCCAGCAGGCCAGGACAGCGTTATAGCAATCAGCCCCAGCATTTT. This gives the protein CASRPGQRYSNQPQHF.

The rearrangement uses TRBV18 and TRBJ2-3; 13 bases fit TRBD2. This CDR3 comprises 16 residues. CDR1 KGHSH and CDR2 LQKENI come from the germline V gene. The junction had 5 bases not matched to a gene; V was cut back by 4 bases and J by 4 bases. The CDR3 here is CASSLGLAGEADTQYF. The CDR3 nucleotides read TGTGCCAGCTCACTTGGACTAGCGGGAGAGGCAGATACGCAGTATTTT. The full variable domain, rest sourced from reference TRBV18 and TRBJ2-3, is NAGVMQNPRHLVRRRGQEARLRCSPMKGHSHVYWYRQLPEEGLKFMVYLQKENIIDESGMPKERFSAEFPKEGPSILRIQQVVRGDSAAYFCASSLGLAGEADTQYFGPGTRLTVL.

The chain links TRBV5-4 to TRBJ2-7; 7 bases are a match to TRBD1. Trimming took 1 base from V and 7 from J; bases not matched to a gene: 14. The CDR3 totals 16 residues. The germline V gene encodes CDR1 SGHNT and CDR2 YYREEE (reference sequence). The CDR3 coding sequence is TGTGCCAGCAGCTTGCCGCCTGACAGGGTATCGGAAGAGCAGTACTTC. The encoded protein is CASSLPPDRVSEEQYF.

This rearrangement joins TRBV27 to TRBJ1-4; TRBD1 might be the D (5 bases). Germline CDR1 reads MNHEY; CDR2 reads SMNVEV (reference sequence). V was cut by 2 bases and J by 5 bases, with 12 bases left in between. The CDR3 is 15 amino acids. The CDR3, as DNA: TGTGCCAGCAGTTTAGTATCAGGGTTCAATGAAAAACTGTTTTTT. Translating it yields CASSLVSGFNEKLFF.

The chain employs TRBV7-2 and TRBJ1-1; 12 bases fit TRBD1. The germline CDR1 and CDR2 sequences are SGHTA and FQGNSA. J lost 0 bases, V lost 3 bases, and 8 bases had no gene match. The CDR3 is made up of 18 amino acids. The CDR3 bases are TGTGCCAGCAGCTTGGGGACAGGGGGCGTTCGGGTGAACACTGAAGCTTTCTTT. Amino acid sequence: CASSLGTGGVRVNTEAFF.

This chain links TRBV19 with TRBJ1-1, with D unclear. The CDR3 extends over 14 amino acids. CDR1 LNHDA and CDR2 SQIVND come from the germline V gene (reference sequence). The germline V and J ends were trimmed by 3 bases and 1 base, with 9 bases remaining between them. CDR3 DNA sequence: TGTGCCAGTAGTATCAACTTTCGGAACACTGAAGCTTTCTTT. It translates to CASSINFRNTEAFF.

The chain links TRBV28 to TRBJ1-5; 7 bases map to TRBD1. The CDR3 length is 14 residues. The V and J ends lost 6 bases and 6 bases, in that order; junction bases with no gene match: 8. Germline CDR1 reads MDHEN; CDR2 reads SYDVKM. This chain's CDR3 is CASSRPGGSQPQHF. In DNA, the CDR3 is TGTGCCAGCAGCCGGCCAGGGGGGTCTCAGCCCCAGCATTTT.

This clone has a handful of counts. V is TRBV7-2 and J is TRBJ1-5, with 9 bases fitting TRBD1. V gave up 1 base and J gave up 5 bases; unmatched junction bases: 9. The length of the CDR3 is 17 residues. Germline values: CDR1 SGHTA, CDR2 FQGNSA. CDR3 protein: CASSLVLQGAPDQPQHF. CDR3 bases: TGTGCCAGCAGCTTAGTTTTACAGGGGGCGCCCGATCAGCCCCAGCATTTT. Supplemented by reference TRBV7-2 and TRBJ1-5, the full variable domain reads GAGVSQSPSNKVTEKGKDVELRCDPISGHTALYWYRQSLGQGLEFLIYFQGNSAPDKSGLPSDRFSAERTGGSVSTLTIQRTQQEDSAVYLCASSLVLQGAPDQPQHFGDGTRLSIL.

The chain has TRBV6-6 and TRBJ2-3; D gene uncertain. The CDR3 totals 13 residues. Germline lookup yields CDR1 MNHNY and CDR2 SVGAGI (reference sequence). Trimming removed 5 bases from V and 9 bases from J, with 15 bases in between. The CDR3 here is CASSPLGAETQYF. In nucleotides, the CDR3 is TGTGCCAGCAGTCCCCTAGGTGCGGAAACGCAGTATTTT.

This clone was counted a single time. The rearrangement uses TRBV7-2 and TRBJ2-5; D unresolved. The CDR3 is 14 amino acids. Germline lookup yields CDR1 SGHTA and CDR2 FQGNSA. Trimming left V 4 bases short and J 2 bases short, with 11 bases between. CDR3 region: CASSSAPNQETQYF. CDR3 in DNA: TGTGCCAGCAGCTCAGCTCCCAATCAAGAGACCCAGTACTTC.

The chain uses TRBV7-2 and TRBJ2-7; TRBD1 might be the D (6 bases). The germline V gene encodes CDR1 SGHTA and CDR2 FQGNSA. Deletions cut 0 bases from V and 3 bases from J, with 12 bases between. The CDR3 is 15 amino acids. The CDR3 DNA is TGTGCCAGCAGCTTAGCGGAGGACAGATTCTACGAGCAGTACTTC. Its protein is CASSLAEDRFYEQYF.

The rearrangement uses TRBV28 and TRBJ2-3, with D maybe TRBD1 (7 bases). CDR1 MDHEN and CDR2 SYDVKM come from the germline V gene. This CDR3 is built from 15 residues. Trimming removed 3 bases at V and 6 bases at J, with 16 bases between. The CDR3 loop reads CASSLGLTGRDTQYF. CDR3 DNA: TGTGCCAGCAGTTTGGGCTTGACAGGGAGGGATACGCAGTATTTT.

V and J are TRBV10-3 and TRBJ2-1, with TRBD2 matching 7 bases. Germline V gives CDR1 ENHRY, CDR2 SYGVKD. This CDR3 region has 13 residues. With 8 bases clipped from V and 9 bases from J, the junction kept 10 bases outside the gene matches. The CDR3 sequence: CAIGRTSWVEQFF. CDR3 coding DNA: TGTGCCATCGGGAGGACTAGTTGGGTTGAGCAGTTCTTC.

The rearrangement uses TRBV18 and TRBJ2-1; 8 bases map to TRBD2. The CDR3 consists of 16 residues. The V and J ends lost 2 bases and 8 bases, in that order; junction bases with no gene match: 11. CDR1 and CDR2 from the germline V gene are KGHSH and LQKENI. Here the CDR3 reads CASSPSIREGRDEQFF. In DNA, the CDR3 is TGTGCCAGCTCACCATCGATCCGGGAGGGCCGAGATGAGCAGTTCTTC.

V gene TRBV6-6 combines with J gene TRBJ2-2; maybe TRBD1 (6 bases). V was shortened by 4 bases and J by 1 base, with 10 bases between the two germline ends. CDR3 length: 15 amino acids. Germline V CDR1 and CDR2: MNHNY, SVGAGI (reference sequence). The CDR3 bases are TGTGCCAGCAGTTGGGTCAGGGGGAACACCGGGGAGCTGTTTTTT. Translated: CASSWVRGNTGELFF.

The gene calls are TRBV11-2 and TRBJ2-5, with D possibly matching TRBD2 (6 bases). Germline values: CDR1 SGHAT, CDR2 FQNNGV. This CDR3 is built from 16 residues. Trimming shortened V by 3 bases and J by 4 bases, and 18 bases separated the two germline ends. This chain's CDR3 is CASSLYSGSEGETQYF. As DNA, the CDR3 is TGTGCCAGCAGCTTGTATAGCGGAAGTGAGGGAGAGACCCAGTACTTC. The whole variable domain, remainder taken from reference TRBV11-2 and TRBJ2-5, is EAGVAQSPRYKIIEKRQSVAFWCNPISGHATLYWYQQILGQGPKLLIQFQNNGVVDDSQLPKDRFSAERLKGVDSTLKIQPAKLEDSAVYLCASSLYSGSEGETQYFGPGTRLLVL.

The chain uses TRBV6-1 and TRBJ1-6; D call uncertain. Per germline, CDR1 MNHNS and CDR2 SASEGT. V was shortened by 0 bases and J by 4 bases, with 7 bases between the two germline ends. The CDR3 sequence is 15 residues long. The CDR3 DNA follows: TGTGCCAGCAGTGAAGCGCGGGGTTATAATTCACCCCTCCACTTT. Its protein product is CASSEARGYNSPLHF.

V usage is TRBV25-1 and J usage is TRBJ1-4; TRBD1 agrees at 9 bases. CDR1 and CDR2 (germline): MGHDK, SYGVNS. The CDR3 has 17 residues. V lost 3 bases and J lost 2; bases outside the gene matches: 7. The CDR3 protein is CASSDPGQGSTNEKLFF. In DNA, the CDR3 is TGTGCCAGCAGTGATCCGGGACAGGGATCCACTAATGAAAAACTGTTTTTT.

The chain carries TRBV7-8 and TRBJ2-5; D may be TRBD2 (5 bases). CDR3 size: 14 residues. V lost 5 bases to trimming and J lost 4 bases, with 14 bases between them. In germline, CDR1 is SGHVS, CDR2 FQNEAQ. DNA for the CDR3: TGTGCCAGCAGCGGAGGAAGGGTTCGAGAGACCCAGTACTTC. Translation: CASSGGRVRETQYF.

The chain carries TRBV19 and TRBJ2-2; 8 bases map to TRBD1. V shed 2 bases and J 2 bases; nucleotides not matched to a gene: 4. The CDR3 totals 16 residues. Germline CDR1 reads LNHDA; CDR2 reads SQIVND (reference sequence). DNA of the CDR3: TGTGCCAGTAGTATAACAGGGGGTCTAAACACCGGGGAGCTGTTTTTT. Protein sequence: CASSITGGLNTGELFF.

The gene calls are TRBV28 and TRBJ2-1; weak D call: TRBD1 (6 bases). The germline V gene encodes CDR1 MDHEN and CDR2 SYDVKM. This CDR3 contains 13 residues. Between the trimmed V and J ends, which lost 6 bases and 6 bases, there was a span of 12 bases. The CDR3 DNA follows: TGTGCCAGCAGGCAACTAGGGGGCAATGAGCAGTTCTTC. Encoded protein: CASRQLGGNEQFF. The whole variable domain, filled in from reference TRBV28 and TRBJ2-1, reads DVKVTQSSRYLVKRTGEKVFLECVQDMDHENMFWYRQDPGLGLRLIYFSYDVKMKEKGDIPEGYSVSREKKERFSLILESASTNQTSMYLCASRQLGGNEQFFGPGTRLTVL.

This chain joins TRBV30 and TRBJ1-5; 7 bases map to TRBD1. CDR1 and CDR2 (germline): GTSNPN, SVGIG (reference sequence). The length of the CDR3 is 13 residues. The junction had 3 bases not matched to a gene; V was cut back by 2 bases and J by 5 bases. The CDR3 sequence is CAWSLRGHQPQHF. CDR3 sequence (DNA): TGTGCCTGGAGTTTGAGGGGGCATCAGCCCCAGCATTTT.

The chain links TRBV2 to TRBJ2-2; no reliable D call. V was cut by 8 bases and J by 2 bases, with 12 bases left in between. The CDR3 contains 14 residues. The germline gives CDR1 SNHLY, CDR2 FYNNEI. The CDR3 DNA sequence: TGTGCCAGCCTTCAACAGACCAACACCGGGGAGCTGTTTTTT. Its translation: CASLQQTNTGELFF.

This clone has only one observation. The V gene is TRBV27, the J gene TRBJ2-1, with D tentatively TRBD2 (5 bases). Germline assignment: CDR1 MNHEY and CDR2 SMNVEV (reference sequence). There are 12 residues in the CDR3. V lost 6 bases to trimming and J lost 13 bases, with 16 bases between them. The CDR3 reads CASSLLGRGQFF. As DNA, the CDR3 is TGTGCCAGCAGCCTTCTAGGGAGAGGACAGTTCTTC.

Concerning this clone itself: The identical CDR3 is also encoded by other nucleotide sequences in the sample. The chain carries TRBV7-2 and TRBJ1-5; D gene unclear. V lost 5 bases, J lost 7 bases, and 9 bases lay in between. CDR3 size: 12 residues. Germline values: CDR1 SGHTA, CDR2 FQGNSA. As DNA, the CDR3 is TGTGCCAGCAGCCTTCGCGGGCAGCCCCAGCATTTT. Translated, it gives CASSLRGQPQHF.

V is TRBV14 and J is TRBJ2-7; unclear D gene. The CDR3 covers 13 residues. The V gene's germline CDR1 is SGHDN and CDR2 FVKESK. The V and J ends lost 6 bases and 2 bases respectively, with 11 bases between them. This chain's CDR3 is CASSAAVTYEQYF. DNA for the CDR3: TGTGCCAGCAGTGCGGCTGTGACCTACGAGCAGTACTTC.